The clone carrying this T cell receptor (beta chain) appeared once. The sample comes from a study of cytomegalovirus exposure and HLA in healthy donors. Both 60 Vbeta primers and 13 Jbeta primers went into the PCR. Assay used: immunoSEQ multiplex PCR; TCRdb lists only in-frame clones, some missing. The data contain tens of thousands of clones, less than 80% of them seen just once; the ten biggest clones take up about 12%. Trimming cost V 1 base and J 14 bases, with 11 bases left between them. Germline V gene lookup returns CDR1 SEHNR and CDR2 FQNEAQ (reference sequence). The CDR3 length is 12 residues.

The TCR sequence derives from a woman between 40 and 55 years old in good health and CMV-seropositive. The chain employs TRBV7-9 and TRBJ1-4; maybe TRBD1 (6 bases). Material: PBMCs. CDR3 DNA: TGTGCCAGCAGCTTAGGGCAGGGGCTGCTGTTTTTT. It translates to CASSLGQGLLFF.